This T cell receptor beta chain was retrieved from a study of T-cell memory formation after mild COVID-19. Broader study findings: Day 15 to 85 contracting clones showed balanced CD4/CD8; day 15 to 37 expanders favored CD4+.

Per the germline V gene, CDR1 is MDHEN and CDR2 is SYDVKM. There are 16 residues in the CDR3. With 6 bases clipped from V and 4 bases from J, the junction kept 11 bases outside the gene matches. TCRdb redid the calling of the 5' RACE reads with MiXCR, one entry per CDR3 protein. This sample yields a few hundred thousand distinct CDR3 sequences, of which around 16% are seen a single time; roughly 20% belongs to the top ten. About this clonotype: Its antigen remains unknown.

V gene TRBV28 combines with J gene TRBJ2-1; 8 bases agree with TRBD2. The TCR comes from a man aged 18 to 29 who had mild COVID-19 (a few samples of this study predate the infection). Cell type and time point are not known. The sequencing sample was made of PBMCs or a T cell subset sorted from them (not recorded which). DNA for the CDR3: TGTGCCAGCAGGGCATCTCCTAGCGGGTCATACAATGAGCAGTTCTTC. Protein product: CASRASPSGSYNEQFF.